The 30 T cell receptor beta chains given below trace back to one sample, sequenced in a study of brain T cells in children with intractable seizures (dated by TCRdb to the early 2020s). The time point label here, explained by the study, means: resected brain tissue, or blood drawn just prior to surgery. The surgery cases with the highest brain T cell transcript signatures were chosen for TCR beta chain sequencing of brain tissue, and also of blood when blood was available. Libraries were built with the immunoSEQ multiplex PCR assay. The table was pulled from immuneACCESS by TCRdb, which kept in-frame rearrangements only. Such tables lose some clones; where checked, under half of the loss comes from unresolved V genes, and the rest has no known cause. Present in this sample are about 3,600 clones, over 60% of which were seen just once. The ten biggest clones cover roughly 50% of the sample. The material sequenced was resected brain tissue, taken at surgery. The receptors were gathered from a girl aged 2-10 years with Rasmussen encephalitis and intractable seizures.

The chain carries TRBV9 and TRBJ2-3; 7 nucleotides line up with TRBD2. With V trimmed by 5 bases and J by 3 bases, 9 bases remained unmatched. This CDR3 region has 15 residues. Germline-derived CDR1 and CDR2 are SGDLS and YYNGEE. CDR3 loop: CASSVWGGSTDTQYF. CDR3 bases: TGTGCCAGCAGTGTCTGGGGGGGTAGTACAGATACGCAGTATTTT.

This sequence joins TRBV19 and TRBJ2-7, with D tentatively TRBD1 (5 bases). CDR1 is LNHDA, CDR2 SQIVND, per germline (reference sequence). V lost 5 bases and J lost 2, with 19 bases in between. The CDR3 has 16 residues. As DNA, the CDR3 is TGTGCCAGTAGTGTGGATCAGGCAGGGAAACCCTACGAGCAGTACTTC. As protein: CASSVDQAGKPYEQYF.

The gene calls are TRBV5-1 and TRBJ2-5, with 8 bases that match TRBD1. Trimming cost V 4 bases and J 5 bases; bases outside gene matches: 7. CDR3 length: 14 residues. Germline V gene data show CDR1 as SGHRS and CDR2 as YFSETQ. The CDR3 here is CASSVSGGWETQYF. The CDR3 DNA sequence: TGCGCCAGCAGCGTGTCAGGGGGCTGGGAGACCCAGTACTTC.

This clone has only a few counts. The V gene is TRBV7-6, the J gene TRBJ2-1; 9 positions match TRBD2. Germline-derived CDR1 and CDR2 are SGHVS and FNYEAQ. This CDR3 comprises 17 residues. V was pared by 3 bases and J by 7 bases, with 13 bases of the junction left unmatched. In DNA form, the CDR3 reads TGTGCCAGCAGCTTCTGGGCGGGGGGGCTAGACGGGAATGAGCAGTTCTTC. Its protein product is CASSFWAGGLDGNEQFF.

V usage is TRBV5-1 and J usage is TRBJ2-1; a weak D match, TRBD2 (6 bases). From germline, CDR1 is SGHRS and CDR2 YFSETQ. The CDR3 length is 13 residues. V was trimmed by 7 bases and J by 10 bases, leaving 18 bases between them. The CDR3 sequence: CASAREWAEEQFF. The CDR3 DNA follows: TGCGCCAGCGCCCGGGAGTGGGCGGAGGAGCAGTTCTTC.

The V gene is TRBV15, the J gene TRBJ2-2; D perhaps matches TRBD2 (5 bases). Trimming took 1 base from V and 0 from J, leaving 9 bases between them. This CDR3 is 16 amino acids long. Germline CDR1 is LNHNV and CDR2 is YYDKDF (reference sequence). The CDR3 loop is CATSRVRVTNTGELFF. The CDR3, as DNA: TGTGCCACCAGCAGAGTGAGGGTCACGAACACCGGGGAGCTGTTTTTT.

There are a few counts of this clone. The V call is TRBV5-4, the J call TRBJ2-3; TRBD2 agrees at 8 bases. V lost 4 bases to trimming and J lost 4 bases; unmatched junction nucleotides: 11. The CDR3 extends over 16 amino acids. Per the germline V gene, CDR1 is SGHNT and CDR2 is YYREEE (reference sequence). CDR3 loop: CASSPMLAGGSDTQYF. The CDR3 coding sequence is TGTGCCAGCAGCCCGATGTTGGCGGGGGGCTCAGATACGCAGTATTTT.

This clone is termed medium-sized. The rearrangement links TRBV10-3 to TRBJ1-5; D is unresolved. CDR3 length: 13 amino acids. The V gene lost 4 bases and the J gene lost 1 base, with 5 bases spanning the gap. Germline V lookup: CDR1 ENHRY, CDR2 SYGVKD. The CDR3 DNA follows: TGTGCCATCAGTGGTACCAGCAATCAGCCCCAGCATTTT. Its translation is CAISGTSNQPQHF.

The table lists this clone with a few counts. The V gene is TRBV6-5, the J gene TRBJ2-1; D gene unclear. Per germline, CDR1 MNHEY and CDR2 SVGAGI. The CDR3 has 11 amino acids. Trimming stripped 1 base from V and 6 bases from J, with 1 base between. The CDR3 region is CASSYFNEQFF. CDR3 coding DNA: TGTGCCAGCAGTTACTTCAATGAGCAGTTCTTC.

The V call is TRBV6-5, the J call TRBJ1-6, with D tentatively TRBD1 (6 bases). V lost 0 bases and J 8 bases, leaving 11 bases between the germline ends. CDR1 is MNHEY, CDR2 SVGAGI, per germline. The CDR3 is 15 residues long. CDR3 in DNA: TGTGCCAGCAGTTACTCTGTTACAGGGTATTCACCCCTCCACTTT. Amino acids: CASSYSVTGYSPLHF.

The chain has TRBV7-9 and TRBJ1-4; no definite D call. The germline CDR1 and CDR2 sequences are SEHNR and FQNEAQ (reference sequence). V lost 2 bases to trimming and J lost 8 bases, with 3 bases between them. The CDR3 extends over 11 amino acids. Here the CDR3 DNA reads TGTGCCAGCAGCTTACAGGAAAAACTGTTTTTT. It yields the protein CASSLQEKLFF.

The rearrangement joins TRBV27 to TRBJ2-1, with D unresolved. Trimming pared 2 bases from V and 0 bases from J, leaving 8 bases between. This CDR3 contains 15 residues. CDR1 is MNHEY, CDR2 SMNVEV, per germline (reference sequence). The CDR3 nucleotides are TGTGCCAGCAGTTTAGATCGAAGCTCCTACAATGAGCAGTTCTTC. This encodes CASSLDRSSYNEQFF.

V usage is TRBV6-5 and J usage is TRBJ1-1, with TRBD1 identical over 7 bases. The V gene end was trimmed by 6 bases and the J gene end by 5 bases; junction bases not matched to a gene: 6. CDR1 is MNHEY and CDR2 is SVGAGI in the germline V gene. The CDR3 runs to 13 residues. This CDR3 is CASSLTGLTEAFF. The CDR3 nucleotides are TGTGCCAGCAGCCTGACAGGGTTGACTGAAGCTTTCTTT.

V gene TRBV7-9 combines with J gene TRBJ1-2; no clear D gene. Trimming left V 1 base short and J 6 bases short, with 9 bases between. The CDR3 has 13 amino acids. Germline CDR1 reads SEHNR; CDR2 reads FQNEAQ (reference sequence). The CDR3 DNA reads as TGTGCCAGCAGCTTAGAAAATGACGATGGCTACACCTTC. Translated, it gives CASSLENDDGYTF.

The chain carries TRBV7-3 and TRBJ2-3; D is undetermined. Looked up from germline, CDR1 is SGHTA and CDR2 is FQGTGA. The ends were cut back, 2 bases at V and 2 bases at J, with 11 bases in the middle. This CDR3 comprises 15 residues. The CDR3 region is CASSLGLGFTDTQYF. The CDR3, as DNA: TGTGCCAGCAGCTTAGGTCTGGGGTTCACAGATACGCAGTATTTT.

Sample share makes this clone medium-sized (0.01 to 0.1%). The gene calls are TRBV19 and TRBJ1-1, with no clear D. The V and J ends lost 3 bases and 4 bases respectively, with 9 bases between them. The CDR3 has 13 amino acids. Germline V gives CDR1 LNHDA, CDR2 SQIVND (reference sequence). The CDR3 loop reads CASSIGVGTEAFF. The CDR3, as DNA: TGTGCCAGTAGTATCGGAGTAGGCACTGAAGCTTTCTTT.

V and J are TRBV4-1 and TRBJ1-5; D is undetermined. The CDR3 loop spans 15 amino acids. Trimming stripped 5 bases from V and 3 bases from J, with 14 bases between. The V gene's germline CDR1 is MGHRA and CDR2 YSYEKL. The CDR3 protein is CASSFSPATNQPQHF. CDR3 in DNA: TGCGCCAGCAGCTTTAGCCCGGCCACCAATCAGCCCCAGCATTTT.

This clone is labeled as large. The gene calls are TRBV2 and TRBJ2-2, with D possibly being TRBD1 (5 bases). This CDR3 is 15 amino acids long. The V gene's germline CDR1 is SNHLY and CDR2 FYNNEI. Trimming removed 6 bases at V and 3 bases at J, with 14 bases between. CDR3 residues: CASRWQDTDTGELFF. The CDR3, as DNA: TGTGCCAGCAGGTGGCAGGACACAGACACCGGGGAGCTGTTTTTT. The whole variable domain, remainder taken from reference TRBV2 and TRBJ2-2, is EPEVTQTPSHQVTQMGQEVILRCVPISNHLYFYWYRQILGQKVEFLVSFYNNEISEKSEIFDDQFSVERPDGSNFTLKIRSTKLEDSAMYFCASRWQDTDTGELFFGEGSRLTVL.

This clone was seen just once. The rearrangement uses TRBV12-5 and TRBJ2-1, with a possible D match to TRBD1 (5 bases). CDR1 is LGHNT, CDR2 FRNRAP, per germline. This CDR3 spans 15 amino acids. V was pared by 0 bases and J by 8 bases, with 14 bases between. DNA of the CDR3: TGTGCTAGTGGTTTGGTTGACAGTGTGGGCCATGAGCAGTTCTTC. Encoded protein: CASGLVDSVGHEQFF.

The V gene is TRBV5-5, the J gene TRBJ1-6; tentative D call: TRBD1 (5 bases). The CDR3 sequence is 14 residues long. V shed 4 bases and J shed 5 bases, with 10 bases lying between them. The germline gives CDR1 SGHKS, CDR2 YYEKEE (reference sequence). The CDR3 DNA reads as TGTGCCAGCAGCCGGGACCCGGATAATTCACCCCTCCACTTT. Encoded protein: CASSRDPDNSPLHF.

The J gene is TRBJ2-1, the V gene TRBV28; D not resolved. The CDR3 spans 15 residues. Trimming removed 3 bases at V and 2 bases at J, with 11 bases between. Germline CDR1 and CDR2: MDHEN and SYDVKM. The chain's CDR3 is CASSLRAFAYNEQFF. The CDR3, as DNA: TGTGCCAGCAGTTTGAGAGCCTTTGCCTACAATGAGCAGTTCTTC.

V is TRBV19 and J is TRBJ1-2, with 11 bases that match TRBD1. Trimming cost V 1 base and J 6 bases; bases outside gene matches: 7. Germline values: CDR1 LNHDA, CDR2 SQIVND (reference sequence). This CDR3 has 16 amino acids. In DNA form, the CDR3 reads TGTGCCAGTAGTATAGTAGGACAGGGGGCAATCGATGGCTACACCTTC. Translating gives CASSIVGQGAIDGYTF.

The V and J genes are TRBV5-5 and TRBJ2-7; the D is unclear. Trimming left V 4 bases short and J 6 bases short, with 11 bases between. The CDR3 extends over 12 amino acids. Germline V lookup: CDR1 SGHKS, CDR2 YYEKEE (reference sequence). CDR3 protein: CASSMDGREQYF. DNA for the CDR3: TGTGCCAGCAGCATGGACGGGCGCGAGCAGTACTTC.

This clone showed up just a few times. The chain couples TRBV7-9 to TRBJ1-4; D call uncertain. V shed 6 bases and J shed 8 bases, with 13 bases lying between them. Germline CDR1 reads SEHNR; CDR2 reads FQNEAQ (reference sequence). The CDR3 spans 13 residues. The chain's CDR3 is CASSDQIGEKLFF. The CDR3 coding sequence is TGTGCCAGCAGTGACCAGATTGGAGAAAAACTGTTTTTT.

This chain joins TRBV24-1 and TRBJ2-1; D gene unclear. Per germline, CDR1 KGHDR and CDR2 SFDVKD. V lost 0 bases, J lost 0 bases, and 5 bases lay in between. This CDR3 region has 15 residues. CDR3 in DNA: TGTGCCACCAGTGATTTGGGGTCCTCCTACAATGAGCAGTTCTTC. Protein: CATSDLGSSYNEQFF.

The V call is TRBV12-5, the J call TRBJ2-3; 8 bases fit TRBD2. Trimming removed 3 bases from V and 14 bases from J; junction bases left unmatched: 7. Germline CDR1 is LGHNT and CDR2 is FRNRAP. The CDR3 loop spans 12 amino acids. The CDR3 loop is CASGLGAGEVYF. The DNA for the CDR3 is TGTGCTAGTGGTTTAGGAGCGGGAGAGGTGTATTTT.

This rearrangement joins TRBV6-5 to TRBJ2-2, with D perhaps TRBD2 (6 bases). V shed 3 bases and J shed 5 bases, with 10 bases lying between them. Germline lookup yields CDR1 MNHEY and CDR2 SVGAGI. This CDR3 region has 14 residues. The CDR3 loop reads CASSYSGGTGELFF. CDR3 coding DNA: TGTGCCAGCAGTTATTCCGGGGGTACCGGGGAGCTGTTTTTT.

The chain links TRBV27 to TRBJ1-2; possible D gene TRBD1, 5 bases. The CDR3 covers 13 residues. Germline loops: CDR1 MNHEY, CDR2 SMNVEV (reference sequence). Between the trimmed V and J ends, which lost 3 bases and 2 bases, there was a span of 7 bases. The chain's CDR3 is CASSFRQNYGYTF. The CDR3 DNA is TGTGCCAGCAGTTTTCGACAGAACTATGGCTACACCTTC.

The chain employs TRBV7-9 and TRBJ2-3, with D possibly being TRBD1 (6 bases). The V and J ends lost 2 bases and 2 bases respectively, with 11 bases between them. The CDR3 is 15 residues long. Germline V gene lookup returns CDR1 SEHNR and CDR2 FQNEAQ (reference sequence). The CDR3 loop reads CASSLSTGLTDTQYF. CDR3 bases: TGTGCCAGCAGCTTATCGACAGGACTCACAGATACGCAGTATTTT.

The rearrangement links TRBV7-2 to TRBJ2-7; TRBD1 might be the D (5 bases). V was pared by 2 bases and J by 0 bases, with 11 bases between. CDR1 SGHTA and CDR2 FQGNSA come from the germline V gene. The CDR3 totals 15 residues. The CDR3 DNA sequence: TGTGCCAGCAGCTTACAGGGCCTTAGCTCCTACGAGCAGTACTTC. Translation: CASSLQGLSSYEQYF.